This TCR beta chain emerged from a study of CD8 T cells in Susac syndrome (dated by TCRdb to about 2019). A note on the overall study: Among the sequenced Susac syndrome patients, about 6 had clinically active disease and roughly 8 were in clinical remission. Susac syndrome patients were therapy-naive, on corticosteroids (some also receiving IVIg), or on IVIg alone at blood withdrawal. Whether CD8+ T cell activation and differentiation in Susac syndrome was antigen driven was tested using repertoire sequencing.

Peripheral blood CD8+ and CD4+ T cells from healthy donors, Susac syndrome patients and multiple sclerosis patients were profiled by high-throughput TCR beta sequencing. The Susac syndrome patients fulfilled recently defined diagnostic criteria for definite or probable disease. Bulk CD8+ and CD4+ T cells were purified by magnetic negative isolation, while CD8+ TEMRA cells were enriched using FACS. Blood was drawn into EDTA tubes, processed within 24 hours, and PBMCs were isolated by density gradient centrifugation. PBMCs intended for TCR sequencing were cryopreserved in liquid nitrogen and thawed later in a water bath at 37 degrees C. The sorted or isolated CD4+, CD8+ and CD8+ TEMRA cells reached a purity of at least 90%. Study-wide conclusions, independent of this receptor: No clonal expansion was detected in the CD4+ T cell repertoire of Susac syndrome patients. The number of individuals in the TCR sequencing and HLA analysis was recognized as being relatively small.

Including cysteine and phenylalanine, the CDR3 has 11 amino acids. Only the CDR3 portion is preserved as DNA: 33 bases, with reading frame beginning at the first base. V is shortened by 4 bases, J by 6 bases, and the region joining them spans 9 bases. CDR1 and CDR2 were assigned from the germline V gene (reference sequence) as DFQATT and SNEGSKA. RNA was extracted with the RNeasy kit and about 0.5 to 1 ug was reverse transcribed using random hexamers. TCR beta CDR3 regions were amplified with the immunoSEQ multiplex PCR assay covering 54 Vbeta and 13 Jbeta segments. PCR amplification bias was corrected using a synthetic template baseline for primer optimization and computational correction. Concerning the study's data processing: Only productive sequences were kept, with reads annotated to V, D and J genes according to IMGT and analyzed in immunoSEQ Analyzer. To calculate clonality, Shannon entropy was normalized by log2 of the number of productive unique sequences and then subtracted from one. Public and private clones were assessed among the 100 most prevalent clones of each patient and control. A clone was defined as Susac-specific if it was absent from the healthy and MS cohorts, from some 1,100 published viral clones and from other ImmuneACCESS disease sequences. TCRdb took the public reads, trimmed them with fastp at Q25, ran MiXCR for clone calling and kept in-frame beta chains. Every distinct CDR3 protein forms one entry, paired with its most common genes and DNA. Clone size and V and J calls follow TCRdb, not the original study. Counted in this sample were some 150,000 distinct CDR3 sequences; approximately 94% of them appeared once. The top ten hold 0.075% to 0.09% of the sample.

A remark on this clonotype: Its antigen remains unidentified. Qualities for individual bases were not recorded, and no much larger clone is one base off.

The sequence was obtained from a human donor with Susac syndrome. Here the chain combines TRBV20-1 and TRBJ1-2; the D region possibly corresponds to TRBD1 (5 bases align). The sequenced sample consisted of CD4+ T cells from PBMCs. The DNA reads TGCAGTGCTACTTCAGGGCATGGCTACACCTTC. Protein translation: CSATSGHGYTF.